The 25 T cell receptor beta chains in this list originate from one sample, sequenced in a study of blood T cell repertoires in COVID-19. The assay was immunoSEQ multiplex PCR, and TCRdb's table has in-frame clones only and misses some. The sample shows 130,000 to 150,000 clones, about 84% of them seen only once. Sequencing was carried out using peripheral blood. The receptors shown here come from a man in his fifties or sixties with active or convalescent COVID-19.

The rearrangement joins TRBV29-1 to TRBJ2-1; 11 bases fit TRBD2. V trimming: 0 bases; J trimming: 7 bases; junction bases outside the gene matches: 11. This CDR3 spans 17 amino acids. In germline, CDR1 is SQVTM, CDR2 ANQGSEA. CDR3 DNA sequence: TGCAGCGTTGAAGATGTAGCGGGAGGGCCCCAAATGAATGAGCAGTTCTTC. Translated: CSVEDVAGGPQMNEQFF.

This clone was observed once. The chain links TRBV19 to TRBJ2-4; tentative D call: TRBD2 (6 bases). This CDR3 spans 16 amino acids. Germline CDR1 reads LNHDA; CDR2 reads SQIVND (reference sequence). Trimming removed 7 bases from V and 0 bases from J, with 16 bases in between. The CDR3 loop reads CASIPWLAPAKNIQYF. Written as DNA, the CDR3 is TGTGCCAGTATCCCCTGGCTAGCGCCAGCCAAAAACATTCAGTACTTC.

The chain carries TRBV18 and TRBJ1-1; D may be TRBD1 (6 bases). Trimming pared 4 bases from V and 0 bases from J, leaving 15 bases between. This CDR3 region has 16 residues. Per the germline V gene, CDR1 is KGHSH and CDR2 is LQKENI. CDR3 bases: TGTGCCAGCTCACTGGACAGTCACCGAATGAACACTGAAGCTTTCTTT. This codes for CASSLDSHRMNTEAFF.

The chain combines TRBV6-5 with TRBJ1-5; D may be TRBD1 (6 bases). The ends were cut back, 4 bases at V and 6 bases at J, with 13 bases in the middle. Germline V CDR1 and CDR2: MNHEY, SVGAGI. The CDR3 totals 14 residues. The CDR3 DNA follows: TGTGCCAGCAGTTCCGGACAGTCCGTTCAGCCCCAGCATTTT. This translates into CASSSGQSVQPQHF.

This chain joins TRBV21-1 and TRBJ2-7; the D call in the table, TRBD2, was not verified against the DNA. TRBV21-1 is designated a pseudogene. This CDR3 region has 11 residues. CDR3 in amino acids: CASSSERVRTF. CDR3 DNA: TGTGCCAGCAGCTCCGAGAGGGTGCGTACCTTC.

CDR3 nucleotides: TGTGCCAGCAGCGGCATAGCGGGTGAGCAGTTCTTC. Its protein is CASSGIAGEQFF. The chain links TRBV13 to TRBJ2-1; 7 bases match TRBD2. This CDR3 region has 12 residues. V gave up 5 bases and J gave up 9 bases; unmatched junction bases: 4. Per germline, CDR1 PRHDT and CDR2 FYEKMQ (reference sequence).

The rearrangement links TRBV6-6 to TRBJ1-3; D possibly corresponds to TRBD1 (6 bases). The CDR3 runs 16 residues. Germline CDR1 reads MNHNY; CDR2 reads SVGAGI (reference sequence). The ends were cut back, 5 bases at V and 2 bases at J, with 16 bases in the middle. CDR3 in DNA: TGTGCCAGCAGTGGACAGTCCCCTCGGGCTGGAAACACCATATATTTT. The encoded protein is CASSGQSPRAGNTIYF.

The CDR3 sequence: CASSRDSRTDTQYF. The CDR3 DNA reads as TGTGCCAGCAGCCGGGACTCCCGCACAGATACGCAGTATTTT. The chain uses TRBV7-6 and TRBJ2-3; weak D call: TRBD2 (6 bases). The germline V and J ends were trimmed by 5 bases and 1 base, with 10 bases remaining between them. Per germline, CDR1 SGHVS and CDR2 FNYEAQ. The CDR3 has 14 residues.

V usage is TRBV7-2 and J usage is TRBJ1-2, with D perhaps matching TRBD1 (5 bases). CDR3 length: 15 amino acids. V lost 5 bases and J 3 bases, leaving 16 bases between the germline ends. CDR1 and CDR2 (germline): SGHTA, FQGNSA. DNA for the CDR3: TGTGCCAGCAGCCCAAGCGGGGCCGTCGACTATGGCTACACCTTC. This translates into CASSPSGAVDYGYTF. The whole variable domain, filled in from reference TRBV7-2 and TRBJ1-2, reads GAGVSQSPSNKVTEKGKDVELRCDPISGHTALYWYRQSLGQGLEFLIYFQGNSAPDKSGLPSDRFSAERTGGSVSTLTIQRTQQEDSAVYLCASSPSGAVDYGYTFGSGTRLTVV.

For the CDR3, the DNA is TGTGCCAGCAGTGAAGAGGGGGCTTCGCCCCAGCATTTT. Amino acid sequence: CASSEEGASPQHF. V is TRBV6-1 and J is TRBJ1-5; 7 bases are shared with TRBD1. Germline CDR1 is MNHNS and CDR2 is SASEGT. The length of the CDR3 is 13 residues. V was pared by 1 base and J by 9 bases, with 3 bases of the junction left unmatched.

V and J are TRBV6-5 and TRBJ1-3; possible D gene TRBD1, 5 bases. This CDR3 is 13 amino acids long. Trimming removed 6 bases from V and 10 bases from J, with 16 bases in between. Germline assignment: CDR1 MNHEY and CDR2 SVGAGI. This chain's CDR3 is CASSRNLRGTIYF. The CDR3 nucleotides read TGTGCCAGCAGCCGCAACCTACGGGGGACCATATATTTT.

The chain uses TRBV3-1 (or the pseudogene TRBV3-2) and TRBJ1-1; possible D gene TRBD1, 5 bases. The length of the CDR3 is 13 residues. Germline values: CDR1 LGHDT, CDR2 YNNKEL (reference sequence). The germline V and J ends were trimmed by 2 bases and 8 bases, with 12 bases remaining between them. CDR3 bases: TGTGCCAGCAGCCAAATTACAGGAGTCGAAGCTTTCTTT. Protein sequence: CASSQITGVEAFF.

A single count supports this clone. The rearrangement uses TRBV18 and TRBJ2-2, with a weak D call TRBD2 (5 bases). Trimming shortened V by 3 bases and J by 5 bases, and 16 bases separated the two germline ends. The CDR3 runs 16 residues. Per the germline V gene, CDR1 is KGHSH and CDR2 is LQKENI. CDR3 residues: CASSPEDALFTGELFF. In DNA form, the CDR3 reads TGTGCCAGCTCACCGGAGGACGCCCTTTTTACCGGGGAGCTGTTTTTT.

The chain couples TRBV20-1 to TRBJ1-6; no clear D gene. CDR3 size: 13 residues. Between the trimmed V and J ends, which lost 3 bases and 10 bases, there was a span of 13 bases. Germline CDR1 is DFQATT and CDR2 is SNEGSKA (reference sequence). The CDR3 loop reads CSASPGYGSPLHF. For the CDR3, the DNA is TGCAGTGCTAGTCCGGGGTATGGGTCACCCCTCCACTTT.

The rearrangement links TRBV7-2 to TRBJ1-6; D is perhaps TRBD1 (6 bases). CDR3 length: 19 amino acids. CDR1 and CDR2 (germline): SGHTA, FQGNSA. Trimming left V 1 base short and J 10 bases short, with 26 bases between. The CDR3 loop is CASSLVSFPKPGTLSPLHF. The DNA of the CDR3 is TGTGCCAGCAGCTTAGTTTCGTTCCCCAAACCCGGGACACTCTCACCCCTCCACTTT.

This clone was observed a handful of times. The chain recombines TRBV28 with TRBJ2-1, with 8 bases identical to TRBD2. V lost 7 bases and J lost 4; bases outside the gene matches: 6. This CDR3 is 14 amino acids long. Germline V gives CDR1 MDHEN, CDR2 SYDVKM. The CDR3 loop reads CASTPSGFYNEQFF. Written as DNA, the CDR3 is TGTGCCAGCACCCCTAGCGGGTTTTACAATGAGCAGTTCTTC.

This chain connects TRBV5-1 to TRBJ1-5; unclear D gene. The CDR3 sequence is 13 residues long. Germline V CDR1 and CDR2: SGHRS, YFSETQ. The germline V and J ends were trimmed by 2 bases and 5 bases, with 8 bases remaining between them. CDR3 coding DNA: TGCGCCAGCAGCTTTTCCGGGGATCAGCCCCAGCATTTT. Residues: CASSFSGDQPQHF.

The rearrangement joins TRBV3-1 (or the pseudogene TRBV3-2) to TRBJ2-7, with D possibly matching TRBD2 (5 bases). The V gene lost 1 base and the J gene lost 0 bases, with 7 bases spanning the gap. The CDR3 length is 14 residues. Germline CDR1 reads LGHDT; CDR2 reads YNNKEL (reference sequence). CDR3 sequence reads: CASSQARGSYEQYF. In nucleotides, the CDR3 is TGTGCCAGCAGCCAAGCACGGGGCTCCTACGAGCAGTACTTC.

V and J are TRBV6-1 and TRBJ1-2, with a tentative D call TRBD1 (5 bases). V gave up 1 base and J gave up 1 base, with 10 bases separating them. CDR3 length equals 15 residues. Germline CDR1 reads MNHNS; CDR2 reads SASEGT. CDR3 bases: TGTGCCAGCAGTGAAGAAGGGGTAATTAACTATGGCTACACCTTC. Translation: CASSEEGVINYGYTF.

In this sample, this clone turned up a few times. V is TRBV7-9 and J is TRBJ2-1, with 9 bases fitting TRBD1. J gave up 7 bases and V 5 bases, and 6 bases lay outside the gene matches. Germline CDR1 reads SEHNR; CDR2 reads FQNEAQ (reference sequence). This CDR3 region has 14 residues. DNA of the CDR3: TGTGCCAGCAGCCTAGGACAGGGGTGGAATGAGCAGTTCTTC. It specifies CASSLGQGWNEQFF. Together with reference TRBV7-9 and TRBJ2-1, the CDR3 gives the full variable domain: DTGVSQNPRHKITKRGQNVTFRCDPISEHNRLYWYRQTLGQGPEFLTYFQNEAQLEKSRLLSDRFSAERPKGSFSTLEIQRTEQGDSAMYLCASSLGQGWNEQFFGPGTRLTVL.

The J gene is TRBJ1-5, the V gene TRBV6-2 or TRBV6-3; a possible D gene is TRBD1 (5 bases). Trimming left V 2 bases short and J 7 bases short, with 12 bases between. This CDR3 has 14 residues. The germline V gene encodes CDR1 MNHEY and CDR2 SVGEGT. Here the CDR3 DNA reads TGTGCCAGCAGTTACGGAGGGGCAGGGCAGCCCCAGCATTTT. Protein: CASSYGGAGQPQHF.

This chain joins TRBV6-2 or TRBV6-3 and TRBJ2-7, with 12 bases that match TRBD2. The CDR3 covers 16 residues. V was clipped by 4 bases and J by 4 bases; unmatched bases: 8. In germline, CDR1 is MNHEY, CDR2 SVGEGT. This chain's CDR3 is CASSWALAGGSYEQYF. The CDR3 DNA is TGTGCCAGCAGTTGGGCACTAGCGGGAGGATCTTACGAGCAGTACTTC.

The sample holds one count of this clone. The gene calls are TRBV28 and TRBJ2-7; TRBD2 is a possible D gene (6 bases). From germline, CDR1 is MDHEN and CDR2 SYDVKM. V gave up 8 bases and J gave up 9 bases, with 23 bases separating them. CDR3 length: 14 amino acids. Written as DNA, the CDR3 is TGTGCCAGCGCGTCCCAGGGAGGATTCCTGGGGCAGTACTTC. This translates into CASASQGGFLGQYF.

The rearrangement uses TRBV23-1 and TRBJ2-7; 9 bases align to TRBD1. TRBV23-1 is reported as an ORF; its role is uncertain. This CDR3 has 16 residues. J was trimmed by 6 bases and V by 5 bases; bases with no gene match: 14. CDR3 DNA sequence: TGCGCCAGCAGTGGCCGGGACAGGGAAAGAGATTGCGAGCAGTACTTC. It codes for CASSGRDRERDCEQYF.

The chain couples TRBV5-4 to TRBJ2-2; a weak D match, TRBD1 (6 bases). V was pared by 3 bases and J by 3 bases, with 9 bases between. Germline V CDR1 and CDR2: SGHNT, YYREEE (reference sequence). The CDR3 loop spans 14 amino acids. The DNA for the CDR3 is TGTGCCAGCAGCTGGGACACTTACACCGGGGAGCTGTTTTTT. Translation gives CASSWDTYTGELFF.